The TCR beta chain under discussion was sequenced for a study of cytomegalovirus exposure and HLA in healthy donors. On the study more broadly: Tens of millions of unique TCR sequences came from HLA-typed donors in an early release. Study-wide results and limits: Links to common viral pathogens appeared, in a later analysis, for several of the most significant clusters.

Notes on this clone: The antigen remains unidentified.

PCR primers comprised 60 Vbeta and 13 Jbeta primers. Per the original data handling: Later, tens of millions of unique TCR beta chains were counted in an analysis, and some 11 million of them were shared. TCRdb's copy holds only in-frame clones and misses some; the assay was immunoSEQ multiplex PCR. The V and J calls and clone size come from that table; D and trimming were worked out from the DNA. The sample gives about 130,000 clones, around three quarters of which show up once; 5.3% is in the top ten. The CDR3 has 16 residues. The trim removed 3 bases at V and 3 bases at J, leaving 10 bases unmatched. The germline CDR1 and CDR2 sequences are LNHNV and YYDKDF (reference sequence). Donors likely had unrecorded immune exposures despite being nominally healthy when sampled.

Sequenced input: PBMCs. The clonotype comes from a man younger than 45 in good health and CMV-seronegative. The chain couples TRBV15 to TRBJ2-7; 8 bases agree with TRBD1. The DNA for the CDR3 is TGTGCCACCAGCAGCGATTGGACAGGGACTCTCTACGAGCAGTACTTC. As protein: CATSSDWTGTLYEQYF.